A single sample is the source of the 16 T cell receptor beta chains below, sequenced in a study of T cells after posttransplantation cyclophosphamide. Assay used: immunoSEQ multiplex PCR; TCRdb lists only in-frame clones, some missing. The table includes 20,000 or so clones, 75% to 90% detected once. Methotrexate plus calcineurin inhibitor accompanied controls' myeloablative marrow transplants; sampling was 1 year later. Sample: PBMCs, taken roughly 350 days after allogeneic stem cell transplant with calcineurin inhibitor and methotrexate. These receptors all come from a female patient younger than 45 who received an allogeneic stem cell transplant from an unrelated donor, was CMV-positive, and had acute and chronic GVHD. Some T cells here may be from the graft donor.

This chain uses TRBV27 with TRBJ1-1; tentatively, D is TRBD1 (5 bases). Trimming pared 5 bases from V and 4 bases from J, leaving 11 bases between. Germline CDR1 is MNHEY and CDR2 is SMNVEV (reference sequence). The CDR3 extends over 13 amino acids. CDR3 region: CASSATGTTEAFF. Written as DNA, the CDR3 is TGTGCCAGCAGTGCCACAGGTACCACTGAAGCTTTCTTT.

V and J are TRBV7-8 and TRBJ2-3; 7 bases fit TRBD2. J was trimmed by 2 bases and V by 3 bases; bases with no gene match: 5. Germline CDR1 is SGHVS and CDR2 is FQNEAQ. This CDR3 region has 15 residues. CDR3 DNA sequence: TGTGCCAGCAGCTTTTTGCTAGCGGCCACAGATACGCAGTATTTT. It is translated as CASSFLLAATDTQYF.

The CDR3 DNA reads TGTGCCAGCAGCTCCCAAGAGACCCAGTACTTC. This translates into CASSSQETQYF. V gene TRBV6-5 combines with J gene TRBJ2-5; D gene unclear. The CDR3 is made up of 11 amino acids. Germline CDR1 reads MNHEY; CDR2 reads SVGAGI. V gave up 6 bases and J gave up 1 base, with 3 bases separating them.

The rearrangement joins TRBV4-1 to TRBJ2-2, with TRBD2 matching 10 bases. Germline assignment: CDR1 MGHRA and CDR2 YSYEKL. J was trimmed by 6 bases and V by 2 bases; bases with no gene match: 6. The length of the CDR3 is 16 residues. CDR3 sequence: CASSQRLAGVSGELFF. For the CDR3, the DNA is TGCGCCAGCAGCCAAAGGCTAGCGGGAGTCTCCGGGGAGCTGTTTTTT.

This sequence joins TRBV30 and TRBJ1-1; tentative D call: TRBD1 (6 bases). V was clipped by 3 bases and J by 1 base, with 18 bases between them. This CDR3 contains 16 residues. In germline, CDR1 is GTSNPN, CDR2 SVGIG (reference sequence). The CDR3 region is CAWRQWGLGGNTEAFF. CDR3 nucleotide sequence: TGTGCCTGGAGGCAGTGGGGCTTAGGGGGGAACACTGAAGCTTTCTTT.

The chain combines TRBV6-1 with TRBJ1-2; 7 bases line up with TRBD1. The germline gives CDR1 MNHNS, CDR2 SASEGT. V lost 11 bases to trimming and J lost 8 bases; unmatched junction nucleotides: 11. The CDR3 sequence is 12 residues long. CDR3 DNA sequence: TGTGCCGCCGAGGGGGACAGAGACGGCTACACCTTC. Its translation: CAAEGDRDGYTF.

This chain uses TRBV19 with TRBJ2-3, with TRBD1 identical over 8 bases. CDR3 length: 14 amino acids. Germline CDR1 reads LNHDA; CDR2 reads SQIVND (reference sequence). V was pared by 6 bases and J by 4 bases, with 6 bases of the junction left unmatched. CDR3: CASSTTGGADTQYF. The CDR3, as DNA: TGTGCCAGTAGCACCACAGGGGGAGCAGATACGCAGTATTTT.

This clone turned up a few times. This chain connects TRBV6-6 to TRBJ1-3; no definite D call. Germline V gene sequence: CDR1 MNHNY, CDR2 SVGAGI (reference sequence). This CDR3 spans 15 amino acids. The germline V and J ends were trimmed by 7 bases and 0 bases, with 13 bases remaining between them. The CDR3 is CASTFSPGSGNTIYF. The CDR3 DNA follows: TGTGCCAGCACCTTCTCCCCGGGCTCTGGAAACACCATATATTTT.

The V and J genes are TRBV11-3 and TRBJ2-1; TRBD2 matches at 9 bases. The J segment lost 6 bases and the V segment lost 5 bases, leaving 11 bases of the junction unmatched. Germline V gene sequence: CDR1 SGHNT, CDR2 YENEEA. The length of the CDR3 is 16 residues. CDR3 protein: CASSLSGSSFTNEQFF. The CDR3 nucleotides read TGTGCCAGCAGCCTTAGCGGGAGTTCGTTTACCAATGAGCAGTTCTTC.

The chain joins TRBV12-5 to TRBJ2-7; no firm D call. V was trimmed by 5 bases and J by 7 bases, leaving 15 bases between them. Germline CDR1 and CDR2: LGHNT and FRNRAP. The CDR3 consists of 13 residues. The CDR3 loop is CASGNSNSEEQYF. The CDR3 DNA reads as TGTGCTAGTGGTAATAGCAACTCCGAAGAGCAGTACTTC.

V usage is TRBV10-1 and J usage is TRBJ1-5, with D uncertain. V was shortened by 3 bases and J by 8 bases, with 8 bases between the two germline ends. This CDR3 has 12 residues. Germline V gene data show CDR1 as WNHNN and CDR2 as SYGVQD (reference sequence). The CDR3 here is CASSESGKPQHF. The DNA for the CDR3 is TGCGCCAGCAGTGAATCGGGAAAGCCCCAGCATTTT.

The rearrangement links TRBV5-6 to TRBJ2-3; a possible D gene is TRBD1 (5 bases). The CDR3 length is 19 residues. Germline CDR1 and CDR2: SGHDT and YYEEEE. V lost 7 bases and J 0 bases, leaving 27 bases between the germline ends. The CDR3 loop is CASLASPQATLTSTDTQYF. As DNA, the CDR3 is TGTGCCAGCCTTGCCTCCCCACAGGCAACCCTAACTAGCACAGATACGCAGTATTTT. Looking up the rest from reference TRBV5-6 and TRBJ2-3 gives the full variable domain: DAGVTQSPTHLIKTRGQQVTLRCSPKSGHDTVSWYQQALGQGPQFIFQYYEEEERQRGNFPDRFSGHQFPNYSSELNVNALLLGDSALYLCASLASPQATLTSTDTQYFGPGTRLTVL.

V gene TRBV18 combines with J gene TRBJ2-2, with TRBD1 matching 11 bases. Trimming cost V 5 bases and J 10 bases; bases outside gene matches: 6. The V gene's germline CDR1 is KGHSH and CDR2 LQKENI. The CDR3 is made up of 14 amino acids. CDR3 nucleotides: TGTGCCAGCTCAGTGGACAGGGGGCATATGGAGCTGTTTTTT. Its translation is CASSVDRGHMELFF.

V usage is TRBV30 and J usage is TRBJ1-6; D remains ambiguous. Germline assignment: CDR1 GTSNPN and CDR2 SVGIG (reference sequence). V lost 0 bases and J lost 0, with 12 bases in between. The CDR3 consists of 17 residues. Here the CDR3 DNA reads TGTGCCTGGAGTGTCGTTTCGGGGAGCTCCTATAATTCACCCCTCCACTTT. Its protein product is CAWSVVSGSSYNSPLHF.

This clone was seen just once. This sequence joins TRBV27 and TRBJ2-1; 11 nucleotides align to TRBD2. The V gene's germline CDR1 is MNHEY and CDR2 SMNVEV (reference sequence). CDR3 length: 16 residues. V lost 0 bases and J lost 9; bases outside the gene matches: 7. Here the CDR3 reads CASSLSTSGAFGEQFF. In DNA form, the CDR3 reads TGTGCCAGCAGTTTATCGACTAGCGGGGCATTTGGTGAGCAGTTCTTC.

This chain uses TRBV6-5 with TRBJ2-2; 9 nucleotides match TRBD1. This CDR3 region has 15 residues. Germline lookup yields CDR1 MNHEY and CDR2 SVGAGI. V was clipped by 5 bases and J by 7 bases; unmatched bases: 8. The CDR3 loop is CASSKTTGGDGELFF. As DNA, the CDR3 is TGTGCCAGCAGTAAGACTACAGGGGGCGACGGGGAGCTGTTTTTT.